A selection of T cell receptor beta chains follows, all from one sample in a study of blood T cell repertoires in COVID-19. The repertoire was sequenced with immunoSEQ multiplex PCR; TCRdb's copy has only in-frame clones and lacks some. This table holds 390,000 or so clones, about 89% found once. The sample taken for sequencing was peripheral blood. These receptors came from a woman aged 30 to 39 with COVID-19, enrolled during active disease. Each CDR3 is given without its conserved first and last residue. D genes are given only for firm matches. Size is omitted from some rows. Given values are once, few, many or a class for expanded clones.

len	v_gene	j_gene	d_gene	abundance	CDR3aa
12	TRBV19	TRBJ2-1	-	-	ASSLDRLHNEQF
12	TRBV10-3	TRBJ2-1	TRBD2	-	AISEREGYNEQF
13	TRBV6-5	TRBJ2-7	-	-	ASSYSFRSAYEQY
16	TRBV11-3	TRBJ2-1	TRBD2	-	ASSLGSWTSGMSGEQF
11	TRBV5-1	TRBJ2-1	TRBD2	-	ASSFGLGNEQF
12	TRBV5-6	TRBJ2-7	-	-	ASSRDRSSYEQY
12	TRBV5-4	TRBJ2-7	TRBD1	-	ASSLGQGRYEQY
13	TRBV6-6	TRBJ1-2	-	once	ASSFNRVEAYGYT
11	TRBV14	TRBJ2-7	-	-	ASSPGLMDEQY
11	TRBV30	TRBJ2-7	TRBD1	-	AWSQGQGGEQY
11	TRBV9	TRBJ2-5	-	-	ASSVVDRETQY
12	TRBV7-2	TRBJ2-7	-	-	ASSSLSGVFEQY
13	TRBV30	TRBJ2-7	TRBD2	-	AWSAGLAGEEEQY
10	TRBV7-9	TRBJ2-7	-	-	ASSFDSYEQY
14	TRBV15	TRBJ2-7	TRBD1	once	ATSRASGTGLNEQY
12	TRBV7-2	TRBJ2-3	TRBD2	-	ASNLAGLTDTQY
13	TRBV11-2	TRBJ2-7	TRBD2	-	ASSLRGLADNEQY
12	TRBV6-1	TRBJ2-2	TRBD1	-	ASSLDRGQGELF
12	TRBV10-2	TRBJ2-7	TRBD2	-	ASSDASGSGEQY
13	TRBV4-1	TRBJ2-3	TRBD2	-	ASSLTSGGQDTQY
12	TRBV28	TRBJ1-1	-	once	ASSPGGSNTEAF
9	TRBV27	TRBJ2-7	-	few	ASSSYYEQY
15	TRBV21-1	TRBJ2-2	-	-	ASPSPLSGTNTGELF
15	TRBV2	TRBJ2-5	TRBD2	-	ASRPGTSGRFGETQY
10	TRBV9	TRBJ2-5	-	-	ASSGVGETQY
13	TRBV7-2	TRBJ2-7	TRBD2	-	ASSWGLAGGDEQY
12	TRBV28	TRBJ1-1	-	-	ASTLGGPNTEAF
13	TRBV5-1	TRBJ2-1	TRBD2	-	ASSLGLAGGGEQF
14	TRBV7-9	TRBJ1-5	TRBD1	-	ASSPSGTVSNQPQH
11	TRBV28	TRBJ1-1	-	-	ASSLGRITEAF
14	TRBV6-1	TRBJ2-3	TRBD2	-	ASSEVGGRLTDTQY
12	TRBV30	TRBJ1-3	-	few	AWSVGHSGNTIY
11	TRBV2	TRBJ2-3	-	-	ASKGDLGDTQY
12	TRBV28	TRBJ1-5	TRBD1	-	ASRKTGFNQPQH
13	TRBV5-1	TRBJ2-7	-	-	ASSAGFGSSYEQY
13	TRBV5-1	TRBJ2-1	-	-	ASSLGQAIYNEQF
11	TRBV11-3	TRBJ1-1	-	-	ASSPEVNTEAF
12	TRBV9	TRBJ2-2	-	-	ASSVGGAAGELF
12	TRBV10-2	TRBJ2-3	TRBD2	-	ASSASGRTDTQY
13	TRBV9	TRBJ1-1	TRBD1	-	ASSVGDRAGTEAF
15	TRBV2	TRBJ2-5	TRBD2	-	ASSEAGLAGEGETQY
13	TRBV4-3	TRBJ1-4	TRBD1	-	ASSQGTGANEKLF
11	TRBV7-6	TRBJ2-5	TRBD1	-	ASSQDREETQY
10	TRBV10-2	TRBJ1-2	TRBD1	-	ASRRDSYGYT
14	TRBV2	TRBJ2-7	TRBD2	-	ASSGSSGTSSYEQY
12	TRBV2	TRBJ2-3	-	-	ASSPSLSTDTQY